The clone carrying this T cell receptor beta chain was counted only a few times. Germline V CDR1 and CDR2: MDHEN, SYDVKM. This CDR3 is 13 amino acids long. Trimming removed 7 bases from V and 4 bases from J, with 11 bases in between. TCRdb reanalysed the RT-PCR reads using MiXCR and keeps one entry per CDR3 protein. The sample lists about 3,800 distinct CDR3 sequences; 30% to 40% were seen once. The chain employs TRBV28 and TRBJ2-1, with D possibly being TRBD2 (6 bases). The sequenced material came from memory CD4+ T cells from salivary gland. The clonotype originates from a female donor with primary Sjogren's syndrome. For the CDR3, the DNA is TGTGCCAGCATGGAGGGAGGATACAATGAGCAGTTCTTC. This gives the protein CASMEGGYNEQFF.